The 29 T cell receptor beta chains below come from one sample, sequenced in a study of shared clonotypes between healthy human individuals. Repertoires were generated with immunoSEQ multiplex PCR, while TCRdb's copy carries only in-frame clones and drops some. This table holds about 2.1 million clones, around 95% found once. Naive CD8 cells lacked CD45RO, underwent positive selection for CCR7 and left out terminally differentiated effector memory CD45RA+ cells. Sequenced: naive CD8+ T cells from PBMCs. The receptor source for this set is a man between 18 and 35 years old in good health. Some clones in this sample may be carry-over from other donors' samples.

This clone was counted once. The V gene is TRBV9, the J gene TRBJ2-7; D possibly uses TRBD1 or TRBD2 (5 bases each). Trimming removed 6 bases at V and 0 bases at J, with 16 bases between. CDR3 length equals 15 residues. Germline-derived CDR1 and CDR2 are SGDLS and YYNGEE. The CDR3 here is CASNRAPGPSYEQYF. DNA of the CDR3: TGTGCCAGCAACCGGGCCCCGGGGCCCTCCTACGAGCAGTACTTC.

V is TRBV27 and J is TRBJ2-2, with D possibly being TRBD1 (6 bases). The CDR3 sequence is 15 residues long. The germline V gene has CDR1 MNHEY and CDR2 SMNVEV (reference sequence). The V end was cut by 2 bases, the J end by 7 bases, with 14 bases between. The CDR3 here is CASSLILGAGGELFF. CDR3 DNA sequence: TGTGCCAGCAGTTTAATTCTGGGGGCCGGCGGGGAGCTGTTTTTT.

This clone was found once. The CDR3 coding sequence is TGTGCCCTCTCATCCGGGACTAGCGGGAGTGGGGCCGGGGAGCTGTTTTTT. Its protein is CALSSGTSGSGAGELFF. This chain joins TRBV7-2 and TRBJ2-2; TRBD2 matches at 14 bases. CDR3 size: 17 residues. Germline-derived CDR1 and CDR2 are SGHTA and FQGNSA. Trimming at V came to 11 bases and at J to 6 bases, leaving 14 bases not matched to a gene.

Turning to this clone: The same CDR3 can be traced to other DNA sequences in this sample. The chain uses TRBV4-1 and TRBJ2-1, with D uncertain. CDR1 MGHRA and CDR2 YSYEKL come from the germline V gene. The CDR3 has 15 amino acids. Trimming left V 1 base short and J 0 bases short, with 7 bases between. The CDR3 reads CASSQAGGSYNEQFF. In DNA, the CDR3 is TGCGCCAGCAGCCAAGCGGGTGGCTCCTACAATGAGCAGTTCTTC.

This chain connects TRBV7-2 to TRBJ2-1; D remains unclear. The CDR3 runs to 13 residues. Per germline, CDR1 SGHTA and CDR2 FQGNSA. Trimming removed 5 bases from V and 9 bases from J, with 14 bases in between. The CDR3 nucleotides are TGTGCCAGCAGCCCCACGTTTAGCAGTGAGCAGTTCTTC. Its protein product is CASSPTFSSEQFF. The whole variable domain, remainder taken from reference TRBV7-2 and TRBJ2-1, is GAGVSQSPSNKVTEKGKDVELRCDPISGHTALYWYRQSLGQGLEFLIYFQGNSAPDKSGLPSDRFSAERTGGSVSTLTIQRTQQEDSAVYLCASSPTFSSEQFFGPGTRLTVL.

This clone was counted only a few times. A much larger clone is a single base away; this may be a read error. The sample contains more than one DNA sequence encoding this CDR3. This rearrangement joins TRBV5-4 to TRBJ1-1, with D unclear. This CDR3 comprises 11 residues. The germline V gene encodes CDR1 SGHNT and CDR2 YYREEE (reference sequence). V was pared by 4 bases and J by 0 bases, with 1 base between. CDR3 in DNA: TGTGCCAGCAGCCTGAACACTGAAGCTTTCTTT. Its translation: CASSLNTEAFF.

This chain uses TRBV7-3 with TRBJ2-5, with D possibly being TRBD2 (6 bases). The CDR3 has 15 amino acids. The germline CDR1 and CDR2 sequences are SGHTA and FQGTGA. Trimming stripped 2 bases from V and 5 bases from J, with 15 bases between. DNA of the CDR3: TGTGCCAGCAGCTTATCTGGAGGGAGATTGGAGACCCAGTACTTC. The encoded protein is CASSLSGGRLETQYF.

Only one count was recorded for this clone. J is TRBJ1-2 and V is TRBV5-1; perhaps TRBD1 as D (5 bases). The V end lost 0 bases, the J end lost 4 bases, and 10 bases lay between the germline ends. The length of the CDR3 is 14 residues. CDR1 SGHRS and CDR2 YFSETQ come from the germline V gene. The CDR3 protein is CASSLGGEGYGYTF. The CDR3 DNA reads TGCGCCAGCAGCTTGGGGGGCGAGGGCTATGGCTACACCTTC.

The genes are TRBV2 and TRBJ2-1, with 8 bases matching TRBD2. The V segment lost 7 bases and the J segment 0 bases; nucleotides outside the gene matches: 8. The CDR3 extends over 16 amino acids. Germline V gene data show CDR1 as SNHLY and CDR2 as FYNNEI. This CDR3 is CASTGSGASSYNEQFF. The CDR3 DNA reads as TGTGCCAGCACCGGTAGCGGGGCCAGCTCCTACAATGAGCAGTTCTTC.

V usage is TRBV28 and J usage is TRBJ2-7, with TRBD2 matching over 12 bases. Germline V lookup: CDR1 MDHEN, CDR2 SYDVKM. This CDR3 spans 16 amino acids. V shed 3 bases, J shed 5 bases, and the junction held 8 bases outside the gene matches. CDR3 DNA sequence: TGTGCCAGCAGTTTTAAGACTAGCGGGAGCCTAAACGAGCAGTACTTC. It codes for CASSFKTSGSLNEQYF.

Comment on this clone: Distinct nucleotide sequences in the sample also encode this CDR3. The chain recombines TRBV28 with TRBJ2-7, with 9 positions matching TRBD1. The J segment lost 5 bases and the V segment lost 6 bases, leaving 11 bases of the junction unmatched. CDR3 size: 15 residues. Germline loops: CDR1 MDHEN, CDR2 SYDVKM. The CDR3 spells CASSLLPGQGHEQYF. CDR3 nucleotides: TGTGCCAGCAGCCTCCTCCCGGGACAGGGCCACGAGCAGTACTTC.

This clone was seen a few times. The gene calls are TRBV28 and TRBJ2-7; no clear D gene. Trimming took off 5 bases at V and 7 bases at J, with 9 bases between the two ends. The CDR3 loop spans 11 amino acids. Germline-derived CDR1 and CDR2 are MDHEN and SYDVKM. CDR3 protein: CASSPGWEQYF. Here the CDR3 DNA reads TGTGCCAGCAGTCCCGGGTGGGAGCAGTACTTC.

The chain joins TRBV27 to TRBJ2-5; D unclear. V was pared by 3 bases and J by 5 bases, with 16 bases between. From germline, CDR1 is MNHEY and CDR2 SMNVEV (reference sequence). The CDR3 contains 15 residues. This CDR3 reads CASSLVGRTWETQYF. The CDR3, as DNA: TGTGCCAGCAGTTTGGTGGGAAGGACGTGGGAGACCCAGTACTTC.

This chain uses TRBV28 with TRBJ1-1; D is unclear. V lost 5 bases, J lost 3 bases, and 13 bases lay in between. In germline, CDR1 is MDHEN, CDR2 SYDVKM. CDR3 length equals 14 residues. CDR3 nucleotides: TGTGCCAGCAGTCCTCTCCCCAGCGACACTGAAGCTTTCTTT. It is translated as CASSPLPSDTEAFF.

V usage is TRBV29-1 and J usage is TRBJ1-2; the D is unclear. The CDR3 loop spans 10 amino acids. The germline V gene encodes CDR1 SQVTM and CDR2 ANQGSEA. V was clipped by 5 bases and J by 3 bases, with 4 bases between them. The CDR3 DNA reads TGCAGCGTTCAGGACTATGGCTACACCTTC. Residues: CSVQDYGYTF.

In this sample, this clone turned up a few times. This chain joins TRBV30 and TRBJ2-7; possible D gene TRBD2, 6 bases. The length of the CDR3 is 14 residues. In germline, CDR1 is GTSNPN, CDR2 SVGIG (reference sequence). V was pared by 5 bases and J by 0 bases, with 14 bases between. The CDR3 sequence: CAWSGGYSSYEQYF. The CDR3, as DNA: TGTGCCTGGTCTGGGGGGTATAGCTCCTACGAGCAGTACTTC.

V is TRBV4-1 and J is TRBJ1-1; maybe TRBD1 (5 bases). This CDR3 contains 17 residues. Germline-derived CDR1 and CDR2 are MGHRA and YSYEKL. The V and J ends lost 3 bases and 1 base respectively, with 18 bases between them. In DNA form, the CDR3 reads TGCGCCAGCAGCCACCAAACTGGGGGTCTGGGGAACACTGAAGCTTTCTTT. Its translation: CASSHQTGGLGNTEAFF.

This clone has only one observation. The V gene is TRBV9, the J gene TRBJ2-3, with no clear D. The CDR3 totals 13 residues. The germline V gene has CDR1 SGDLS and CDR2 YYNGEE. V was pared by 4 bases and J by 4 bases, with 10 bases between. The CDR3 reads CASSLPPADTQYF. DNA of the CDR3: TGTGCCAGCAGCCTTCCCCCGGCAGATACGCAGTATTTT.

This sequence joins TRBV6-1 and TRBJ2-1; D may be TRBD2 (5 bases). CDR1 is MNHNS, CDR2 SASEGT, per germline. The CDR3 totals 15 residues. Trimming took off 7 bases at V and 5 bases at J, with 18 bases between the two ends. The DNA of the CDR3 is TGTGCCAGCACTCGGTTGGGAGCGGTTGACAATGAGCAGTTCTTC. Its translation is CASTRLGAVDNEQFF.

For this clone: Other DNA sequences within the sample encode an identical CDR3. CDR3: CAWSRNTEAFF. The CDR3 DNA reads as TGTGCCTGGAGCAGAAACACTGAAGCTTTCTTT. This chain uses TRBV30 with TRBJ1-1; D remains unclear. Germline V gene data show CDR1 as GTSNPN and CDR2 as SVGIG (reference sequence). The V gene lost 3 bases and the J gene lost 2 bases, with 4 bases spanning the gap. The CDR3 consists of 11 residues.

This chain uses TRBV5-6 with TRBJ2-1; 9 nucleotides align to TRBD2. The V gene end was trimmed by 2 bases and the J gene end by 3 bases; junction bases not matched to a gene: 3. CDR1 SGHDT and CDR2 YYEEEE come from the germline V gene. The CDR3 covers 15 residues. Here the CDR3 reads CASSFSSGVYNEQFF. DNA of the CDR3: TGTGCCAGCAGCTTTTCTAGCGGGGTCTACAATGAGCAGTTCTTC.

CDR3 amino acids: CASSLWQGRYEQYF. The CDR3 DNA reads TGTGCCAGCAGCTTATGGCAGGGGAGGTACGAGCAGTACTTC. The chain links TRBV7-3 to TRBJ2-7; D possibly matches TRBD1 or TRBD2 (6 bases each). CDR1 is SGHTA, CDR2 FQGTGA, per germline. V lost 2 bases, J lost 4 bases, and 12 bases lay in between. The CDR3 spans 14 residues.

The chain carries TRBV28 and TRBJ1-1; D not certain. This CDR3 has 12 amino acids. The germline CDR1 and CDR2 sequences are MDHEN and SYDVKM. The germline V and J ends were trimmed by 5 bases and 7 bases, with 11 bases remaining between them. The CDR3 nucleotides are TGTGCCAGCAGTGGGGAAAGACGTGAAGCTTTCTTT. The encoded protein is CASSGERREAFF.

In the case of this clone: Distinct nucleotide sequences in the sample also encode this CDR3. The genes are TRBV7-9 and TRBJ2-2; no clear D gene. The CDR3 sequence is 13 residues long. Trimming stripped 5 bases from V and 6 bases from J, with 10 bases between. Germline V gene data show CDR1 as SEHNR and CDR2 as FQNEAQ (reference sequence). As DNA, the CDR3 is TGTGCCAGCAGCCCCCCTAGTTCCGGGGAGCTGTTTTTT. Protein: CASSPPSSGELFF.

The chain joins TRBV6-1 to TRBJ1-1; 7 bases match TRBD1. V was clipped by 5 bases and J by 4 bases; unmatched bases: 10. Germline CDR1 and CDR2: MNHNS and SASEGT. This CDR3 comprises 15 residues. The CDR3 DNA reads as TGTGCCAGCAGTACGCAAGACAGGGCGTTCACTGAAGCTTTCTTT. Translating it yields CASSTQDRAFTEAFF.

The V call is TRBV2, the J call TRBJ2-7, with TRBD2 matching over 8 bases. Germline CDR1 SNHLY, CDR2 FYNNEI. CDR3 length: 15 residues. The V segment lost 9 bases and the J segment 3 bases; nucleotides outside the gene matches: 13. The DNA for the CDR3 is TGTGCCAGTATAGATGTAGCGGGATCCTTCTACGAGCAGTACTTC. Encoded protein: CASIDVAGSFYEQYF.

CDR3 bases: TGTGCCAGCAGCCCCGCCGGAGCTCGGGCTGGAAACACCATATATTTT. It codes for CASSPAGARAGNTIYF. This chain uses TRBV7-9 with TRBJ1-3; D gene unclear. Trimming removed 5 bases from V and 2 bases from J, with 16 bases in between. CDR1 and CDR2 from the germline V gene are SEHNR and FQNEAQ (reference sequence). This CDR3 spans 16 amino acids.

This rearrangement joins TRBV27 to TRBJ2-2, with D perhaps matching TRBD1 (6 bases). V lost 4 bases and J lost 3, with 12 bases in between. CDR1 and CDR2 (germline): MNHEY, SMNVEV (reference sequence). The CDR3 length is 15 residues. CDR3 bases: TGTGCCAGCAGTTACGATCAGGGGTACACCGGGGAGCTGTTTTTT. It translates to CASSYDQGYTGELFF.

J is TRBJ2-7 and V is TRBV2; D might be TRBD2 (5 bases). Germline V gene sequence: CDR1 SNHLY, CDR2 FYNNEI. This CDR3 comprises 13 residues. V was clipped by 8 bases and J by 1 base, with 12 bases between them. CDR3 in amino acids: CASEGAVSYEQYF. The CDR3 DNA sequence: TGTGCCAGCGAGGGAGCGGTTTCCTACGAGCAGTACTTC. Drawing the rest from reference TRBV2 and TRBJ2-7, the complete variable domain is EPEVTQTPSHQVTQMGQEVILRCVPISNHLYFYWYRQILGQKVEFLVSFYNNEISEKSEIFDDQFSVERPDGSNFTLKIRSTKLEDSAMYFCASEGAVSYEQYFGPGTRLTVT.